This T cell receptor (beta chain) was profiled in a study of shared clonotypes between healthy human individuals (dated by TCRdb to 2020 to 2021). With regard to the full study: Three men and two women, aged 18 to 49 years, made up the cohort. The study deeply sequenced blood TCR repertoires of five healthy adults to estimate repertoire size and the extent of clonotype sharing between individuals. Libraries were prepared and TCR repertoires were sequenced by different laboratories using diverse techniques, in order to increase sequencing depth and limit assay-specific biases. Leukapheresis yielded between about 0.94 and 9 billion PBMCs per donor.

Of note for this clone: Its specific antigen is unknown. One base away there is no much larger clone; base qualities are not given.

TCR CDR3 regions were amplified from genomic DNA by multiplex PCR using the deep immunoSEQ assay. Extracted genomic DNA from each cell subset was spread evenly across all wells of several immunoSEQ 96-well plates, with each plate serving as a replicate. For unsorted PBMC, around 300 ng genomic DNA, equal to 30,000 or so T cell genomes, was loaded into each replicate PCR. Ten immunoSEQ deep assay plates were used to sequence unsorted PBMC genomic DNA. Purified libraries were measured with a Qubit 3.0 fluorometer, size-checked on a Bioanalyzer 2100, and measured again with the KAPA Library Quantification kit. Every immunoSEQ 96-well plate was sequenced on a separate single-read 150-cycle Illumina NextSeq 550 flow cell. In the paper's pipeline: Because the immunoSEQ output held only junctional sequences and lacked quality scores, the filtering could not match the filtering applied to full-length reads. Sequences were annotated with PyIR, a Python wrapper for IgBLAST v1.9, using IMGT germline references to assign V/J genes and CDR3. Any read was removed if the V/J assignment was weak (E-value above 1e-6), the CDR3 was missing, or the read contained stop codons, out-of-frame junctions, or ambiguous translated residues. A V3J clonotype was defined by an identical inferred V gene, J gene, and CDR3 amino acid sequence. Percentage overlap between repertoires was computed as shared unique clonotypes divided by the size of the smaller repertoire. Three approaches were used to assess repertoire richness: RTK rarefaction, the Chao1 estimator, and Recon v2.1 estimates of unobserved clonotypes. TCRdb mirrors the immuneACCESS table, restricted to in-frame sequences. Some clones are absent from its copies; in checked studies, under half trace to an unresolved V gene, and the reason for the others is unknown. The D gene and trimming were derived from the DNA, and the V and J assignments and clone size from that table. Within this sample are hundreds of thousands of clones, with roughly 77% of them counted one time only. Of the sample, less than 15% is held by the ten largest clones.

Broad study findings and their caveats: Sampling was limited to blood, and TCR repertoires in tissue likely differ from TCR repertoires in blood. Based on pairwise subsampling, the degree of clonotype sharing among donors was expected to be affected by sequencing depth. Because the study included a small number of donors, the genetic and exposure-history diversity represented was limited.

For CDR1 and CDR2, the germline V gene lists SGHRS and YFSETQ. The CDR3 spans 17 residues, from the cysteine through the phenylalanine. Here the CDR3 DNA is all that survives: 51 bases in frame from base 1. V ends up 6 bases short and J 3 bases short, with an unmatched junction base count of 14. Healthy HIV-negative adults with no recently reported acute infections or vaccinations were included as donors. Only Caucasian adults living in Nashville, Tennessee, USA were represented among the donors. For unsorted samples, 80 million to 100 million PBMCs were counted, and genomic DNA was extracted using the QIAamp DNA Blood Mini kit. Blood was collected by leukapheresis, and PBMCs were isolated by Ficoll-Histopaque density gradient centrifugation and then cryopreserved in liquid nitrogen vapor phase.

Sequencing was carried out using PBMCs. This TCR derives from a woman aged 40 to 55 in good health. Some clones in this sample may be carry-over from other donors' samples. The chain joins TRBV5-1 to TRBJ2-1; 8 bases in the middle match TRBD2. The CDR3 has the sequence CASTKGGGQDGYNEQFF. The DNA sequence reads TGCGCCAGCACCAAAGGCGGGGGGCAGGATGGCTACAATGAGCAGTTCTTC.